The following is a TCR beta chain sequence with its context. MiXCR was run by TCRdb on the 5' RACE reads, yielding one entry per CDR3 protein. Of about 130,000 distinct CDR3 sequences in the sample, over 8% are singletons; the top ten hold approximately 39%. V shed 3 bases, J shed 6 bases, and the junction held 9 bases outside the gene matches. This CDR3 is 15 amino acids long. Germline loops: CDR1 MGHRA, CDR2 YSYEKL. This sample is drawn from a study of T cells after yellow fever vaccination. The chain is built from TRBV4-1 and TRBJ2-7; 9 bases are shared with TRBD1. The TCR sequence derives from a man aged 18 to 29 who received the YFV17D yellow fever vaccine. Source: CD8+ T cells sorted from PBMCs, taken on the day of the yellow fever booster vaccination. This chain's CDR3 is CASSHSGTGLVEQYF. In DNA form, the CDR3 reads TGCGCCAGCAGCCACTCCGGGACAGGGCTTGTCGAGCAGTACTTC.